Presented here are 26 T cell receptor beta chains from one specimen sequenced in a study of T cell responses to AZD1222 COVID-19 vaccine. Clones were sequenced by immunoSEQ multiplex PCR, and TCRdb holds only the in-frame ones, with some missing. The data show approximately 100,000 clones, approximately 88% seen once. The source was peripheral blood, collected on day 0 of AZD1222 vaccination. The receptors were sampled from an adult in good health.

Notes on this clone: This CDR3 is also generated by other DNA sequences in the sample. This rearrangement joins TRBV5-1 to TRBJ1-1; D gene uncertain. V lost 2 bases and J lost 1, with 6 bases in between. Germline V CDR1 and CDR2: SGHRS, YFSETQ. The CDR3 spans 13 residues. The CDR3: CASSFPENTEAFF. DNA for the CDR3: TGCGCCAGCAGCTTCCCGGAGAACACTGAAGCTTTCTTT.

The chain is built from TRBV19 and TRBJ1-2; D is ambiguous. Trimming left V 5 bases short and J 6 bases short, with 13 bases between. The CDR3 contains 13 residues. Germline lookup yields CDR1 LNHDA and CDR2 SQIVND (reference sequence). This chain's CDR3 is CASSVTATNGYTF. CDR3 DNA sequence: TGTGCCAGTAGTGTTACCGCGACCAATGGCTACACCTTC.

V and J are TRBV7-9 and TRBJ1-5, with TRBD1 as a possible D gene (6 bases). The germline V gene has CDR1 SEHNR and CDR2 FQNEAQ (reference sequence). V was shortened by 1 base and J by 7 bases, with 14 bases between the two germline ends. The CDR3 is made up of 15 amino acids. CDR3 in amino acids: CASSLDRAPTQPQHF. For the CDR3, the DNA is TGTGCCAGCAGCTTAGACAGGGCACCAACCCAGCCCCAGCATTTT.

This chain connects TRBV3-1 (or the pseudogene TRBV3-2) to TRBJ1-3; no definite D call. Germline-derived CDR1 and CDR2 are LGHDT and YNNKEL (reference sequence). This CDR3 spans 16 amino acids. The V end was cut by 6 bases, the J end by 0 bases, with 15 bases between. The CDR3 loop reads CASSQSGISSGNTIYF. In DNA, the CDR3 is TGTGCCAGCAGTCAATCCGGGATCTCCTCTGGAAACACCATATATTTT.

This sequence joins TRBV27 and TRBJ2-6; D not resolved. CDR3 size: 16 residues. Trimming took off 4 bases at V and 4 bases at J, with 14 bases between the two ends. Germline CDR1 and CDR2: MNHEY and SMNVEV (reference sequence). CDR3: CASSSRTAGGANVLTF. CDR3 sequence (DNA): TGTGCCAGCAGTTCCCGCACCGCTGGAGGGGCCAACGTCCTGACTTTC.

The chain is built from TRBV7-9 and TRBJ1-2; a possible D gene is TRBD1 (5 bases). Germline-derived CDR1 and CDR2 are SEHNR and FQNEAQ (reference sequence). Trimming took 5 bases from V and 5 from J, leaving 12 bases between them. This CDR3 has 13 residues. Here the CDR3 DNA reads TGTGCCAGCAGCCCAGGGTTGGGGTATGGCTACACCTTC. The encoded protein is CASSPGLGYGYTF.

The CDR3 bases are TGTGCCAGCAGCTTAGGACAGGGCGGCTATGGCTACACCTTC. It is translated as CASSLGQGGYGYTF. V gene TRBV7-9 combines with J gene TRBJ1-2; 7 positions match TRBD1. In germline, CDR1 is SEHNR, CDR2 FQNEAQ (reference sequence). The CDR3 runs to 14 residues. V trimming: 1 base; J trimming: 4 bases; junction bases outside the gene matches: 3.

J is TRBJ2-7 and V is TRBV5-1, with 9 bases aligning to TRBD1. Trimming removed 4 bases from V and 6 bases from J; junction bases left unmatched: 14. CDR3 length: 16 residues. CDR1 SGHRS and CDR2 YFSETQ come from the germline V gene. Here the CDR3 DNA reads TGCGCCAGCAGCCCAGGGACAGGGTCAATCCTTGGCGAGCAGTACTTC. Encoded protein: CASSPGTGSILGEQYF.

In nucleotides, the CDR3 is TGTGCCATCAGTGAAGGCCTCGGGTGGGCTGAAGCTTTCTTT. Its translation is CAISEGLGWAEAFF. This rearrangement joins TRBV10-3 to TRBJ1-1; D call uncertain. The germline V gene has CDR1 ENHRY and CDR2 SYGVKD. Trimming stripped 3 bases from V and 6 bases from J, with 14 bases between. There are 14 residues in the CDR3.

The V gene is TRBV5-1, the J gene TRBJ2-1, with 9 bases aligning to TRBD1. The CDR3 contains 14 residues. The V and J ends lost 4 bases and 9 bases, in that order; junction bases with no gene match: 8. From germline, CDR1 is SGHRS and CDR2 YFSETQ. The CDR3 sequence is CASSAGTGKGEQFF. The DNA for the CDR3 is TGCGCCAGCAGCGCAGGGACAGGGAAGGGTGAGCAGTTCTTC.

The chain is built from TRBV7-8 and TRBJ2-1; either TRBD1 or TRBD2 may supply D (5 bases each). The germline CDR1 and CDR2 sequences are SGHVS and FQNEAQ. The V end was cut by 6 bases, the J end by 0 bases, with 18 bases between. The CDR3 covers 17 residues. CDR3 in DNA: TGTGCCAGCAGGCGGGCCCTACAGGCTAGCTCCTACAATGAGCAGTTCTTC. Its translation is CASRRALQASSYNEQFF. Together with reference TRBV7-8 and TRBJ2-1, the CDR3 gives the full variable domain: GAGVSQSPRYKVAKRGQDVALRCDPISGHVSLFWYQQALGQGPEFLTYFQNEAQLDKSGLPSDRFFAERPEGSVSTLKIQRTQQEDSAVYLCASRRALQASSYNEQFFGPGTRLTVL.

The chain couples TRBV3-1 (or the pseudogene TRBV3-2) to TRBJ2-3, with 10 bases aligning to TRBD2. Germline CDR1 is LGHDT and CDR2 is YNNKEL (reference sequence). The CDR3 consists of 20 residues. V lost 0 bases and J lost 4; bases outside the gene matches: 16. This CDR3 reads CASSQDFGLAGDGFADTQYF. Written as DNA, the CDR3 is TGTGCCAGCAGCCAAGATTTTGGTCTAGCGGGAGACGGGTTCGCAGATACGCAGTATTTT.

This clone was counted once. V and J are TRBV10-3 and TRBJ1-2; D possibly corresponds to TRBD1 (6 bases). This CDR3 has 15 residues. V was trimmed by 2 bases and J by 4 bases, leaving 14 bases between them. Looked up from germline, CDR1 is ENHRY and CDR2 is SYGVKD. The CDR3 DNA follows: TGTGCCATCAGTGAGACCACGGGACATATCTATGGCTACACCTTC. Translating gives CAISETTGHIYGYTF.

This clone was recorded a few times. The chain joins TRBV5-1 to TRBJ1-3; no clear D. The germline gives CDR1 SGHRS, CDR2 YFSETQ. V was shortened by 5 bases and J by 2 bases, with 11 bases between the two germline ends. The CDR3 consists of 14 residues. The CDR3 bases are TGCGCCAGCAGGGCTGGAGTGACTGGAAACACCATATATTTT. Amino acids: CASRAGVTGNTIYF.

The chain carries TRBV5-1 and TRBJ1-4, with a tentative D call TRBD1 (5 bases). From germline, CDR1 is SGHRS and CDR2 YFSETQ. V lost 0 bases and J lost 8, with 8 bases in between. The CDR3 is made up of 13 amino acids. CDR3 nucleotides: TGCGCCAGCAGCTTGGAAGGGGTCGAAAAACTGTTTTTT. It codes for CASSLEGVEKLFF.

The chain couples TRBV11-2 to TRBJ1-4; no reliable D call. CDR3 size: 12 residues. V lost 6 bases, J lost 5 bases, and 7 bases lay in between. Germline CDR1 reads SGHAT; CDR2 reads FQNNGV. The CDR3 spells CASRTGNEKLFF. The CDR3 bases are TGTGCCAGCAGGACGGGAAATGAAAAACTGTTTTTT.

The V call is TRBV3-1 (or the pseudogene TRBV3-2), the J call TRBJ1-6; D gene ambiguous. CDR1 and CDR2 from the germline V gene are LGHDT and YNNKEL (reference sequence). The CDR3 is 15 residues long. With 0 bases removed from V and 12 bases from J, the gap between germline ends came to 15 bases. CDR3 nucleotides: TGTGCCAGCAGCCAAGATCACCGGCTTAAGGAACCCCTCCACTTT. It encodes CASSQDHRLKEPLHF.

The rearrangement links TRBV5-4 to TRBJ2-1; the D gene could be TRBD1 or TRBD2 (5 bases each). Trimming cost V 2 bases and J 9 bases, with 9 bases left between them. The CDR3 length is 12 residues. Germline lookup yields CDR1 SGHNT and CDR2 YYREEE (reference sequence). The CDR3 spells CASSFPGSEQFF. In DNA, the CDR3 is TGTGCCAGCAGCTTCCCAGGGAGTGAGCAGTTCTTC.

This chain connects TRBV29-1 to TRBJ2-3, with TRBD1 identical over 7 bases. Germline V gene lookup returns CDR1 SQVTM and CDR2 ANQGSEA. The CDR3 runs 14 residues. V gave up 3 bases and J gave up 2 bases; unmatched junction bases: 5. The CDR3 sequence: CSVEKGASTDTQYF. The DNA for the CDR3 is TGCAGCGTTGAGAAGGGGGCTTCCACAGATACGCAGTATTTT.

This chain uses TRBV7-9 with TRBJ1-1; 9 positions agree with TRBD1. V was pared by 5 bases and J by 10 bases, with 2 bases of the junction left unmatched. This CDR3 has 11 residues. The germline gives CDR1 SEHNR, CDR2 FQNEAQ (reference sequence). This CDR3 is CASSQQGAAFF. The CDR3 DNA sequence: TGTGCCAGCAGCCAACAGGGGGCAGCTTTCTTT.

The V gene is TRBV9, the J gene TRBJ2-7; the D gene is possibly TRBD2 (5 bases). The V gene's germline CDR1 is SGDLS and CDR2 YYNGEE. The CDR3 contains 16 residues. Trimming stripped 4 bases from V and 5 bases from J, with 22 bases between. In nucleotides, the CDR3 is TGTGCCAGCAGCCTTTATTGGAGGCCTCCTAGGAACGAGCAGTACTTC. Protein: CASSLYWRPPRNEQYF.

The chain combines TRBV3-1 (or the pseudogene TRBV3-2) with TRBJ2-7; 9 positions match TRBD2. With V trimmed by 0 bases and J by 3 bases, 3 bases remained unmatched. In germline, CDR1 is LGHDT, CDR2 YNNKEL (reference sequence). The CDR3 loop spans 15 amino acids. The CDR3 loop is CASSQDPSGVYEQYF. In nucleotides, the CDR3 is TGTGCCAGCAGCCAAGATCCTAGCGGGGTCTACGAGCAGTACTTC.

The V call is TRBV10-3, the J call TRBJ2-7; 9 positions match TRBD1. Germline CDR1 and CDR2: ENHRY and SYGVKD. This CDR3 contains 13 residues. J lost 0 bases, V lost 9 bases, and 3 bases had no gene match. CDR3 residues: CAITGGASYEQYF. As DNA, the CDR3 is TGTGCCATAACAGGGGGCGCCTCCTACGAGCAGTACTTC.

The CDR3 sequence: CASSYFIGGGGNEQFF. The CDR3 bases are TGTGCCAGCAGTTACTTTATAGGAGGGGGAGGGAATGAGCAGTTCTTC. The gene calls are TRBV6-5 and TRBJ2-1; a weak D match, TRBD2 (7 bases). The CDR3 extends over 16 amino acids. V was clipped by 1 base and J by 7 bases, with 17 bases between them. From germline, CDR1 is MNHEY and CDR2 SVGAGI.

The genes are TRBV12-3 or TRBV12-4 and TRBJ1-5; D not resolved. Trimming pared 3 bases from V and 4 bases from J, leaving 7 bases between. The length of the CDR3 is 13 residues. CDR3 nucleotides: TGTGCCAGCAGTTTCGTGGGAAATCAGCCCCAGCATTTT. Translating gives CASSFVGNQPQHF.

This chain joins TRBV20-1 and TRBJ2-3; 7 nucleotides line up with TRBD2. After removal of 3 bases from V and 5 bases from J, the junction contained 8 bases not matched to a gene. The CDR3 length is 14 residues. Germline V gene data show CDR1 as DFQATT and CDR2 as SNEGSKA (reference sequence). CDR3 protein: CSASPQRGEDTQYF. CDR3 DNA: TGCAGTGCTAGTCCCCAGCGGGGAGAAGATACGCAGTATTTT.